Listed here are 6 T cell receptor beta chains from one sample, sequenced in a study of Ad26.COV2.S vaccination and SARS-CoV-2 variants. Treatment specified: some 20 received Ad26.COV2.S at low or high dose, single or two shots; roughly five received placebo; per-sample allocation not given. Samples analyzed were those drawn on day 63 after the first vaccine or placebo injection. The repertoire was sequenced with immunoSEQ multiplex PCR; TCRdb's copy has only in-frame clones and lacks some. The sample contains 360,000 or so clones, approximately 89% of which appear only once. The specimen comprised peripheral blood, sampled in a trial of Ad26.COV2.S vaccine versus placebo. Receptors were obtained from a person aged 18-65 years who received the Ad26.COV2.S COVID-19 vaccine or a placebo.

This clone has a single count. The chain combines TRBV19 with TRBJ2-1; D possibly corresponds to TRBD1 (5 bases). Germline V CDR1 and CDR2: LNHDA, SQIVND (reference sequence). This CDR3 is built from 17 residues. Trimming took 0 bases from V and 6 from J, leaving 18 bases between them. CDR3 in DNA: TGTGCCAGTAGTATAGATCCGCAGGCAGGGTCGAGCAATGAGCAGTTCTTC. Its protein is CASSIDPQAGSSNEQFF.

The chain links TRBV3-1 (or the pseudogene TRBV3-2) to TRBJ1-5; 12 positions match TRBD1. TRBJ2-3 explains the end of the DNA better; the J call may be wrong. Germline V gives CDR1 LGHDT, CDR2 YNNKEL (reference sequence). CDR3 length: 15 amino acids. The CDR3 sequence is CASSQGTGGRQPQYF. The CDR3 coding sequence is TGTGCCAGCAGCCAGGGGACAGGGGGCCGCCAGCCCCAGTATTTT.

The V gene is TRBV4-1, the J gene TRBJ2-2; no reliable D call. The length of the CDR3 is 15 residues. V gave up 4 bases and J gave up 2 bases, with 11 bases separating them. The germline V gene encodes CDR1 MGHRA and CDR2 YSYEKL. Here the CDR3 reads CASSRTDGNTGELFF. The CDR3 DNA reads as TGCGCCAGCAGCCGCACGGACGGAAACACCGGGGAGCTGTTTTTT.

The V and J genes are TRBV12-3 or TRBV12-4 and TRBJ2-3; D gene uncertain. The germline V and J ends were trimmed by 0 bases and 5 bases, with 6 bases remaining between them. This CDR3 spans 13 amino acids. The CDR3 is CASSLALIDTQYF. The DNA for the CDR3 is TGTGCCAGCAGTTTAGCGCTAATAGATACGCAGTATTTT.

This chain joins TRBV12-5 and TRBJ2-7, with TRBD1 matching 9 bases. V shed 2 bases and J 5 bases; nucleotides not matched to a gene: 7. This CDR3 is 15 amino acids long. The V gene's germline CDR1 is LGHNT and CDR2 FRNRAP. CDR3 bases: TGTGCTAGTGGTTTGACCCGGGACAGGGACCACGAGCAGTACTTC. Translating gives CASGLTRDRDHEQYF.

The V and J genes are TRBV11-2 and TRBJ2-5; D unresolved. Germline V lookup: CDR1 SGHAT, CDR2 FQNNGV. The CDR3 is made up of 13 amino acids. V lost 3 bases, J lost 2 bases, and 7 bases lay in between. In nucleotides, the CDR3 is TGTGCCAGCAGCTTTGGCAGACAAGAGACCCAGTACTTC. This encodes CASSFGRQETQYF.